The present T cell receptor (beta chain) was sequenced within a study of T cell responses to AZD1222 COVID-19 vaccine. General observations from the study: With two AZD1222 doses given, Spike-specific TCR breadth and depth both rose. Mostly white British, mostly female donors; authors suggested clonal diversity may be underestimated. All repertoire sampling was performed exclusively after the peak T cell response.

The CDR3 consists of 17 residues. The V and J ends lost 2 bases and 2 bases respectively, with 15 bases between them. Germline CDR1 is PRHDT and CDR2 is FYEKMQ (reference sequence). TCRdb keeps only in-frame clones here, not all; method: immunoSEQ multiplex PCR. The repertoire has roughly 86,000 clones, about 85% of them found once; the top ten carry roughly 4.3%. Comments on this clone: Its antigen is not identified.

Second doses at about 4 or about 12 weeks were pooled. The rearrangement links TRBV13 to TRBJ1-4; D not certain. This specimen was peripheral blood, taken 28 days after the second AZD1222 dose. This clonotype was sampled from an adult who received the AZD1222 COVID-19 vaccine. DNA of the CDR3: TGTGCCAGCAGCTTAACCGGGCTAATCGGGACTAATGAAAAACTGTTTTTT. Its translation is CASSLTGLIGTNEKLFF.